This T cell receptor beta chain was recovered during a study of shared clonotypes between healthy human individuals. Study results and caveats: Sequencing depth was a factor that was expected to affect clonotype sharing among donors. Only blood samples were collected, and tissue repertoires likely differ.

Remarks on this clone: Its antigen is unknown.

Germline V lookup: CDR1 SGHTA, CDR2 FQGNSA. This CDR3 comprises 13 residues. Trimming removed 2 bases from V and 9 bases from J, with 10 bases in between. Repertoires were generated with immunoSEQ multiplex PCR, while TCRdb's copy carries only in-frame clones and drops some. The sample lists 2 million to 3 million clones, approximately 93% occurring once. Each of the donors was a healthy adult who was HIV-negative and had not had a recent acute infection or vaccination. Subsets obtained from CD4+ cells comprised CD45RA+ naive and CD45RA-negative memory cells. The V call is TRBV7-2, the J call TRBJ2-2; D unclear. The sequence came from a man between 18 and 29 years old in good health. Some clones in this sample may be carry-over from other donors' samples. What was sequenced was naive CD4+ T cells from PBMCs. Subset here: CD45RA+ positively selected. CDR3 sequence reads: CASSLSPLRELFF. The DNA for the CDR3 is TGTGCCAGCAGCTTATCCCCCCTCCGGGAGCTGTTTTTT.